The 12 T cell receptor beta chains given below trace back to one sample, sequenced in a study. TCRdb ran MiXCR on the 5' RACE reads and lists one entry per CDR3 protein. The top ten clones hold about 3.5% of a sample with roughly 9,000 distinct CDR3 sequences, approximately 16% of them seen once. Material for sequencing was memory CD4+ T cells sorted from blood. Subset of the sample: memory CD4+ T cells, CD4+CD45RO+CD25-. These receptors all stem from a female donor with breast cancer.

This clonotype has more than one count but fewer than ten. This chain joins TRBV6-2 or TRBV6-3 and TRBJ2-2, with 7 bases that match TRBD1. CDR3 size: 19 residues. Unmatched junction bases numbered 16, after V lost 0 bases and J lost 6 bases. Germline V CDR1 and CDR2: MNHEY, SVGEGT. The CDR3: CASSYSIGKGGYDAGELFF. CDR3 DNA: TGTGCCAGCAGTTACTCGATCGGCAAAGGGGGCTACGACGCCGGGGAGCTGTTTTTT.

To note about this clonotype: Possible read error: a much larger clone is one base away. CDR3 DNA sequence: TGCGCCAGCAACTTGGGAAGGGTTGGAGCTTTCTTT. Translating gives CASNLGRVGAFF. This chain connects TRBV5-1 to TRBJ1-1; unclear D gene. The CDR3 extends over 12 amino acids. CDR1 and CDR2 (germline): SGHRS, YFSETQ.

The rearrangement joins TRBV7-8 to TRBJ1-2, with a weak D call TRBD1 (6 bases). CDR3 size: 17 residues. Germline loops: CDR1 SGHVS, CDR2 FQNEAQ. V lost 10 bases and J 0 bases, leaving 24 bases between the germline ends. CDR3 in amino acids: CANSSFWVGASNYGYTF. The DNA of the CDR3 is TGTGCCAACTCTTCTTTTTGGGTGGGGGCCTCTAACTATGGCTACACCTTC.

The table lists this clonotype with many counts. J is TRBJ2-1 and V is TRBV5-5, with TRBD2 matching over 8 bases. Trimming removed 3 bases from V and 15 bases from J; junction bases left unmatched: 8. The length of the CDR3 is 12 residues. In germline, CDR1 is SGHKS, CDR2 YYEKEE (reference sequence). The CDR3 region is CASSSTTGRAFF. DNA of the CDR3: TGTGCCAGCAGCTCAACAACCGGGAGGGCGTTCTTC. The full variable domain, rest sourced from reference TRBV5-5 and TRBJ2-1, is DAGVTQSPTHLIKTRGQQVTLRCSPISGHKSVSWYQQVLGQGPQFIFQYYEKEERGRGNFPDRFSARQFPNYSSELNVNALLLGDSALYLCASSSTTGRAFFGPGTRLTVL.

This clonotype is medium-sized (0.01 to 0.1%) in the sample. The gene calls are TRBV5-1 and TRBJ1-2; 9 bases fit TRBD1. Per germline, CDR1 SGHRS and CDR2 YFSETQ. The CDR3 length is 14 residues. J gave up 6 bases and V 3 bases, and 6 bases lay outside the gene matches. The CDR3 bases are TGCGCCAGCAGCTACGACAGGGGGGCCAATGGCTACACCTTC. Its protein is CASSYDRGANGYTF.

About this clonotype itself: Since the CDR3 does not end with the conserved phenylalanine or tryptophan, this likely comes from a read error. The chain links TRBV24-1 to TRBJ1-1; D unresolved. There are 13 residues in the CDR3. The germline CDR1 and CDR2 sequences are KGHDR and SFDVKD. This chain's CDR3 is CAASDRRVLEAFS. CDR3 nucleotide sequence: TGTGCCGCCAGTGATCGCCGGGTACTCGAAGCTTTCTCT.

This clonotype showed up just once. A read error is likely, as this CDR3 ends without the conserved phenylalanine or tryptophan. This rearrangement joins TRBV6-5 to TRBJ1-1; possibly TRBD1 for D (5 bases). Per germline, CDR1 MNHEY and CDR2 SVGAGI. This CDR3 has 15 amino acids. The germline V and J ends were trimmed by 6 bases and 1 base, with 15 bases remaining between them. The CDR3 DNA is TGTGCCAGCAGGCCCACCCGCGGACAGAACACTGAAGCTTTCGTT. Translated, it gives CASRPTRGQNTEAFV.

This clonotype was counted a few times. This sequence joins TRBV6-5 and TRBJ1-1; D unresolved. This CDR3 region has 13 residues. Trimming shortened V by 4 bases and J by 1 base, and 7 bases separated the two germline ends. Germline CDR1 MNHEY, CDR2 SVGAGI. For the CDR3, the DNA is TGTGCCAGCAGTTTCCGGGGGAACACTGAAGCTTTCTTT. It translates to CASSFRGNTEAFF.

Judged by abundance, this clonotype is medium-sized. The J gene is TRBJ1-1, the V gene TRBV29-1, with no clear D. The germline V gene encodes CDR1 SQVTM and CDR2 ANQGSEA. The V end lost 4 bases, the J end lost 5 bases, and 5 bases lay between the germline ends. The CDR3 runs to 10 residues. CDR3 residues: CSVVETEAFF. Here the CDR3 DNA reads TGCAGCGTTGTGGAGACTGAAGCTTTCTTT. The full variable domain, completed using reference TRBV29-1 and TRBJ1-1, is SAVISQKPSRDICQRGTSLTIQCQVDSQVTMMFWYRQQPGQSLTLIATANQGSEATYESGFVIDKFPISRPNLTFSTLTVSNMSPEDSSIYLCSVVETEAFFGQGTRLTVV.

This clonotype is classed as medium-sized. The V and J genes are TRBV20-1 and TRBJ1-3, with 9 bases aligning to TRBD1. This CDR3 region has 15 residues. Looked up from germline, CDR1 is DFQATT and CDR2 is SNEGSKA (reference sequence). V shed 5 bases, J shed 3 bases, and the junction held 8 bases outside the gene matches. The CDR3 spells CSALSTGGFGNTIYF. The CDR3 DNA follows: TGCAGTGCTTTGTCTACAGGGGGCTTTGGAAACACCATATATTTT.

By share, this clonotype ranks as medium-sized. The gene calls are TRBV11-3 and TRBJ1-1; tentative D call: TRBD1 (5 bases). The V gene's germline CDR1 is SGHNT and CDR2 YENEEA. Trimming cost V 4 bases and J 7 bases, with 13 bases left between them. CDR3 length: 13 residues. Here the CDR3 DNA reads TGTGCCAGCAGCTCTTCCGGGACGAGTGAAGCTTTCTTT. This translates into CASSSSGTSEAFF.

In this sample, this clonotype turned up many times. The rearrangement uses TRBV7-9 and TRBJ1-1; 10 bases agree with TRBD1. Trimming cost V 3 bases and J 7 bases; bases outside gene matches: 5. CDR1 SEHNR and CDR2 FQNEAQ come from the germline V gene (reference sequence). The CDR3 is 14 amino acids. The CDR3 here is CASSFDRGRVEAFF. In DNA, the CDR3 is TGTGCCAGCAGCTTCGACAGGGGGCGCGTTGAAGCTTTCTTT.